This T cell receptor (beta chain) was retrieved from a study of blood T cell repertoires in COVID-19 (dated by TCRdb to 2018 to 2021). Regarding the research as a whole: Samples covering the acute and convalescent phases of COVID-19 were provided by collaborators in the United States, Italy and Spain. The material from the prospective study consisted of cDNA or gDNA derived from T cells, B-cell-depleted T cells, or PBMCs. The dataset comprised deeply sampled blood TCRbeta repertoires from subjects exposed to, actively infected with, or recovered from COVID-19. The repertoires were released in a freely available public database intended as a resource for research on the immune response to SARS-CoV-2. Samples were obtained from the ongoing ImmuneRACE study (first 160 participants) and from some 1,300 subjects provided by 6 global collaborators. Sample metadata almost always included a de-identified subject ID, COVID-19 status, age in years and sex. HLA class I and class II types, where available, came from metadata supplied by the sample provider rather than from assay-based typing. Beyond this particular receptor, the publication reports: How much clinical and demographic metadata was included differed by source and by participant, and the metadata was provided uncurated.

TCRbeta CDR3 regions were amplified from genomic DNA by means of the immunoSEQ Assay, a bias-controlled multiplex PCR. The published analysis was carried out like this. The number of nucleated cells in each sample was estimated by amplification of reference gene primers within the assay. To quantify the absolute abundance of each unique TCRbeta CDR3 rearrangement, sequence reads were collapsed and filtered. For each sample, productive Simpson clonality was calculated as the square root of Simpson's diversity index across productive rearrangements. Drawn from immuneACCESS, this table holds only the in-frame rearrangements with V and J called that TCRdb kept. Clones are partly lost; checked studies trace under half to an unresolved V gene and leave the rest unexplained. Clonal size and the V and J genes are those of that table, whereas D and trimming came from the DNA. Counted in this sample were a few hundred thousand clones; 80% to 90% of them appeared once. The biggest ten clones account for about 2.2% of the sample.

As regards this clone: Its antigen target is currently unknown. No base qualities exist here, and no much larger clone lies one base off it.

Another Seattle source contributed samples from volunteer blood donors who had recovered from COVID-19. Each collaborating institution followed its own protocols to collect whole blood in K2EDTA tubes. Collaborator samples were shipped for TCRbeta analysis as frozen whole blood, isolated PBMCs, or DNA extracted from either sample type. The CDR3 goes from the cysteine to the phenylalanine over 11 residues. Only the CDR3 DNA is retained, 33 bases long and in frame from the first base. Per the germline V gene (reference sequence), GTSNPN is the CDR1 and SVGIG is the CDR2. The V end loses 2 bases and the J end loses 7 bases, and a stretch of 9 bases separates them.

Here the chain combines TRBV30 and TRBJ2-7; D gene: possibly TRBD1, on 7 matching bases. Sequencing was carried out using peripheral blood. The sequence derives from a man aged 25-40 years who had recovered from COVID-19. The CDR3 protein: CAWSSGGEQYF. Read as DNA, the sequence is TGTGCCTGGAGTTCAGGGGGGGAGCAGTACTTC.